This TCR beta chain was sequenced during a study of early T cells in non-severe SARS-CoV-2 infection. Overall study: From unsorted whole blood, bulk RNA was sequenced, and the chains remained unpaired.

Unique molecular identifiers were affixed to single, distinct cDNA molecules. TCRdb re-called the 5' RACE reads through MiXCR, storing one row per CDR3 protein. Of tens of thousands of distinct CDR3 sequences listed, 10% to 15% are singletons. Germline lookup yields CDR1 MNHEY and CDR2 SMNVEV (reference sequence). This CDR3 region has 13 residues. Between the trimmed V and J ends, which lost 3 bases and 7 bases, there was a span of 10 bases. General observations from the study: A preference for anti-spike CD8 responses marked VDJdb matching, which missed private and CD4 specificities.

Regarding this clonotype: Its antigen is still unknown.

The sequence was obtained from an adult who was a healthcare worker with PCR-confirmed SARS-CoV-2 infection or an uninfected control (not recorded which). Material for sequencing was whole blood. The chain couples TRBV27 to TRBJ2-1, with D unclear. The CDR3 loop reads CASSLRVNNEQFF. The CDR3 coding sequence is TGTGCCAGCAGTTTGAGAGTCAATAATGAGCAGTTCTTC.